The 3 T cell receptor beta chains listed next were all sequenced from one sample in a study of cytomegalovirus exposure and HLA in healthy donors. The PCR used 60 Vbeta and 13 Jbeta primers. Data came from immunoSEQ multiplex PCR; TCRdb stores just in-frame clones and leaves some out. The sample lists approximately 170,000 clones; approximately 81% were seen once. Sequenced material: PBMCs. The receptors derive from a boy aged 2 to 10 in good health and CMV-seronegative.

The CDR3 sequence: CASSFTGNYGYTF. Here the CDR3 DNA reads TGTGCCAGCAGTTTTACCGGGAACTATGGCTACACCTTC. The rearrangement links TRBV28 to TRBJ1-2; D call uncertain. Deletions cut 3 bases from V and 2 bases from J, with 7 bases between. The CDR3 contains 13 residues. Looked up from germline, CDR1 is MDHEN and CDR2 is SYDVKM.

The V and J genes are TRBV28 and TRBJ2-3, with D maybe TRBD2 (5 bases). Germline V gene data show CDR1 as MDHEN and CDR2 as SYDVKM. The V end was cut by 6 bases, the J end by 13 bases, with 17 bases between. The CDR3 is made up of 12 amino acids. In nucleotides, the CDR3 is TGTGCCAGCAGCCCCGTGAGGGTTGAGGAGTATTTT. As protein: CASSPVRVEEYF.

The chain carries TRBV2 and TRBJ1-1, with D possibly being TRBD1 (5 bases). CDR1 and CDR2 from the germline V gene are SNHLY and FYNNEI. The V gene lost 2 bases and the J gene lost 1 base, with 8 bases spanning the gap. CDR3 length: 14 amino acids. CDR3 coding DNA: TGTGCCAGCAGTGAAAGCCAGGGGAACACTGAAGCTTTCTTT. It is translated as CASSESQGNTEAFF. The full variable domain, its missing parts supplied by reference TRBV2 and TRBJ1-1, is EPEVTQTPSHQVTQMGQEVILRCVPISNHLYFYWYRQILGQKVEFLVSFYNNEISEKSEIFDDQFSVERPDGSNFTLKIRSTKLEDSAMYFCASSESQGNTEAFFGQGTRLTVV.